This entry lists 5 T cell receptor beta chains sequenced from one sample in a study of T-cell reconstitution after alpha-beta-depleted transplantation in children. A TCRbeta library incorporating unique molecular identifiers was prepared. TCRdb reprocessed the PCR reads via MiXCR and lists one record per CDR3 protein. The sample lists about 980,000 distinct CDR3 sequences, 25% to 30% seen once, with about 28% in the top ten. Specimen: PBMCs, mostly from graft donor cells, collected 360 days after TCRalphabeta/CD19-depleted stem cell transplant. These receptors were obtained from a boy younger than two who had a stem cell transplant for SCID, so the T cells may come from the graft donor.

The rearrangement joins TRBV5-1 to TRBJ2-3; D is perhaps TRBD1 (6 bases). Germline V gene sequence: CDR1 SGHRS, CDR2 YFSETQ. This CDR3 has 13 amino acids. Trimming left V 1 base short and J 10 bases short, with 13 bases between. CDR3 DNA: TGCGCCAGCAGCTTGACAGGGCCGCCCCCGCAGTATTTT. Its protein product is CASSLTGPPPQYF.

This clonotype appeared a few times. The genes are TRBV7-6 and TRBJ2-2; 13 bases are shared with TRBD2. V was pared by 5 bases and J by 2 bases, with 5 bases of the junction left unmatched. CDR3 length: 17 residues. The germline gives CDR1 SGHVS, CDR2 FNYEAQ. This chain's CDR3 is CASSTRLAGGNTGELFF. CDR3 sequence (DNA): TGTGCCAGCAGCACCAGACTAGCGGGGGGCAACACCGGGGAGCTGTTTTTT.

This clonotype was detected only a few times. The chain has TRBV10-3 and TRBJ1-3; 9 bases line up with TRBD1. Germline values: CDR1 ENHRY, CDR2 SYGVKD. V lost 10 bases and J lost 0; bases outside the gene matches: 13. The CDR3 extends over 17 amino acids. The CDR3 DNA sequence: TGTGCCACCTCCGGGACAGGGTCTATCGGCTCTGGAAACACCATATATTTT. Translated: CATSGTGSIGSGNTIYF.

This clonotype has just a few counts. The chain is built from TRBV11-2 and TRBJ2-1; D possibly corresponds to TRBD1 (5 bases). The germline gives CDR1 SGHAT, CDR2 FQNNGV. The V end was cut by 5 bases, the J end by 5 bases, with 28 bases between. The CDR3 is 19 residues long. The CDR3 reads CASSPNGALRQLLNNEQFF. CDR3 DNA sequence: TGTGCCAGCAGCCCGAATGGGGCCTTACGACAGCTTCTAAACAATGAGCAGTTCTTC.

The gene calls are TRBV6-1 and TRBJ2-7, with TRBD1 matching 11 bases. The germline V gene encodes CDR1 MNHNS and CDR2 SASEGT. After removal of 4 bases from V and 6 bases from J, the junction contained 8 bases not matched to a gene. The CDR3 runs to 15 residues. As DNA, the CDR3 is TGTGCCAGCAGTGCCTCCGGGACAGGGGGTGGCGAGCAGTACTTC. It specifies CASSASGTGGGEQYF.